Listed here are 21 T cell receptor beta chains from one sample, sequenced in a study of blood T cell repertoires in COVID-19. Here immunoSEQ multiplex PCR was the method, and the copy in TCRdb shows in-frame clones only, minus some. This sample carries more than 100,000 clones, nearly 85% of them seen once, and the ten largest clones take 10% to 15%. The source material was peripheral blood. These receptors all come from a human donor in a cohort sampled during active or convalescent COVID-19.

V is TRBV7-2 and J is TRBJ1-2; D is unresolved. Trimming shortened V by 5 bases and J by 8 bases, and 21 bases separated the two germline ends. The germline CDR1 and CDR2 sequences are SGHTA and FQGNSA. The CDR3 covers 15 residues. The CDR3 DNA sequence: TGTGCCAGCAGCCCCATACGAGGGCAAGGAAAAGGCTACACCTTC. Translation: CASSPIRGQGKGYTF.

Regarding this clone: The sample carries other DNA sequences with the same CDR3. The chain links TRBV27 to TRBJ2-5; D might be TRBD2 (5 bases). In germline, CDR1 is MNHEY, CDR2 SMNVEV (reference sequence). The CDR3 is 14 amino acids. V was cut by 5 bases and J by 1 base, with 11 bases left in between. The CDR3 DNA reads TGTGCCAGCAGTCCCGGCGGGTTCCAAGAGACCCAGTACTTC. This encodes CASSPGGFQETQYF.

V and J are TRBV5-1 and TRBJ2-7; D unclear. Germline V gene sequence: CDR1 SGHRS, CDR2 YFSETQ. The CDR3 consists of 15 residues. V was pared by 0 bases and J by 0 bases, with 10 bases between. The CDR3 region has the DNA TGCGCCAGCAGCTTGGACAGCCCGAGCTCCTACGAGCAGTACTTC. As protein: CASSLDSPSSYEQYF.

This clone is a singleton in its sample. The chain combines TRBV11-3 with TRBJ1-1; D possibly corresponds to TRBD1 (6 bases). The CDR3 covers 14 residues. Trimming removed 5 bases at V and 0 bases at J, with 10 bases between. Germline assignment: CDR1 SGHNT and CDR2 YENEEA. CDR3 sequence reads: CASSPEGVNTEAFF. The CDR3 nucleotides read TGTGCCAGCAGCCCCGAGGGGGTGAACACTGAAGCTTTCTTT.

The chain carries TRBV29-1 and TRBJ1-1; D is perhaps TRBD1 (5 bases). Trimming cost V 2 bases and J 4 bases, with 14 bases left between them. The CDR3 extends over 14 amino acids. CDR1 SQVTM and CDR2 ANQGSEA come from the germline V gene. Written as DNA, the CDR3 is TGCAGCGTTGAATCTCGGCAGGGTATCACTGAAGCTTTCTTT. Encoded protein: CSVESRQGITEAFF. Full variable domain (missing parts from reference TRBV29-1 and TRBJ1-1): SAVISQKPSRDICQRGTSLTIQCQVDSQVTMMFWYRQQPGQSLTLIATANQGSEATYESGFVIDKFPISRPNLTFSTLTVSNMSPEDSSIYLCSVESRQGITEAFFGQGTRLTVV.

In DNA form, the CDR3 reads TGTGCCAGTAGGCCGGGAGTTAATCAGCCCCAGCATTTT. Encoded protein: CASRPGVNQPQHF. The chain recombines TRBV27 with TRBJ1-5; D ambiguous. Trimming took 9 bases from V and 4 from J, leaving 13 bases between them. The germline V gene encodes CDR1 MNHEY and CDR2 SMNVEV (reference sequence). CDR3 size: 13 residues.

CDR3 residues: CASSQDGREQETQYF. The CDR3 nucleotides read TGTGCCAGCAGCCAAGACGGACGGGAACAAGAGACCCAGTACTTC. The chain carries TRBV3-1 (or the pseudogene TRBV3-2) and TRBJ2-5, with D perhaps TRBD2 (5 bases). Trimming removed 0 bases from V and 2 bases from J, with 10 bases in between. The germline V gene encodes CDR1 LGHDT and CDR2 YNNKEL (reference sequence). The CDR3 consists of 15 residues.

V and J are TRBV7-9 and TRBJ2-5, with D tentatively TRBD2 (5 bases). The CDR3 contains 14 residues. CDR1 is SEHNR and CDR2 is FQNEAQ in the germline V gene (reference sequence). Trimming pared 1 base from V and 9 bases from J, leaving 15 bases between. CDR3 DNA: TGTGCCAGCAGCTTAGGTGTCCCTGGGAGCGCCCAGTACTTC. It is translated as CASSLGVPGSAQYF. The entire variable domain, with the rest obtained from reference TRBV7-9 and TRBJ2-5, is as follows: DTGVSQNPRHKITKRGQNVTFRCDPISEHNRLYWYRQTLGQGPEFLTYFQNEAQLEKSRLLSDRFSAERPKGSFSTLEIQRTEQGDSAMYLCASSLGVPGSAQYFGPGTRLLVL.

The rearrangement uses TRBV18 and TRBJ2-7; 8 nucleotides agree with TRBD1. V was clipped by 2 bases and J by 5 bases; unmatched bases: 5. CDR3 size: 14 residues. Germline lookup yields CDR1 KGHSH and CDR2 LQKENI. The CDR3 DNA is TGTGCCAGCTCACCAAGGGACAGGAGCCACGAGCAGTACTTC. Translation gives CASSPRDRSHEQYF.

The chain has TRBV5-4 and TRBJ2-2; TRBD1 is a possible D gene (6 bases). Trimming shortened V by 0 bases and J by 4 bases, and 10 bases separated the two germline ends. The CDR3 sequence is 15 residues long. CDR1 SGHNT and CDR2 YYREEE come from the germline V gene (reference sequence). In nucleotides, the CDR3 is TGTGCCAGCAGCTTGGACAGGGAGTTCACCGGGGAGCTGTTTTTT. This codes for CASSLDREFTGELFF.

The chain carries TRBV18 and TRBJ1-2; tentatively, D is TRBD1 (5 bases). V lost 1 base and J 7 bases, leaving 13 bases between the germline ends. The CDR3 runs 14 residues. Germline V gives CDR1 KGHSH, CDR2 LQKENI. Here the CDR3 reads CASSPQGLEGGYTF. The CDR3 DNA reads TGTGCCAGCTCACCACAGGGACTGGAGGGTGGCTACACCTTC.

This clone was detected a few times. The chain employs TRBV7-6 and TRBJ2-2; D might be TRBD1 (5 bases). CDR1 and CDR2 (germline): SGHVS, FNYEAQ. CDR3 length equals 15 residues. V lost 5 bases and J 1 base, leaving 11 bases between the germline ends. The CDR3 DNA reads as TGTGCCAGCAGCGTCGGACACCTGAACACCGGGGAGCTGTTTTTT. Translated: CASSVGHLNTGELFF. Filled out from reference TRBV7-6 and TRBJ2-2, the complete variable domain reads GAGVSQSPRYKVTKRGQDVALRCDPISGHVSLYWYRQALGQGPEFLTYFNYEAQQDKSGLPNDRFSAERPEGSISTLTIQRTEQRDSAMYRCASSVGHLNTGELFFGEGSRLTVL.

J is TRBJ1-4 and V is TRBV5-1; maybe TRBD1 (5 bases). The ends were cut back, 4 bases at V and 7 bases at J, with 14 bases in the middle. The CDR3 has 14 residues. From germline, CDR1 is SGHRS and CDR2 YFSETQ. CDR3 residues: CASSLRQGGEKLFF. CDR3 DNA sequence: TGCGCCAGCAGCCTTCGGCAGGGAGGTGAAAAACTGTTTTTT.

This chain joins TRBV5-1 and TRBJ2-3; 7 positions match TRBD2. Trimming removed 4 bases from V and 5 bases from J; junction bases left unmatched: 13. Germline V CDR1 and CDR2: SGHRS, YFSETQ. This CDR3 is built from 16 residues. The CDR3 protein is CASSPRLFAGEDTQYF. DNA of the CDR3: TGCGCCAGCAGCCCCCGGTTGTTTGCGGGAGAAGATACGCAGTATTTT. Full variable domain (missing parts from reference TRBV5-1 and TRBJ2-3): KAGVTQTPRYLIKTRGQQVTLSCSPISGHRSVSWYQQTPGQGLQFLFEYFSETQRNKGNFPGRFSGRQFSNSRSEMNVSTLELGDSALYLCASSPRLFAGEDTQYFGPGTRLTVL.

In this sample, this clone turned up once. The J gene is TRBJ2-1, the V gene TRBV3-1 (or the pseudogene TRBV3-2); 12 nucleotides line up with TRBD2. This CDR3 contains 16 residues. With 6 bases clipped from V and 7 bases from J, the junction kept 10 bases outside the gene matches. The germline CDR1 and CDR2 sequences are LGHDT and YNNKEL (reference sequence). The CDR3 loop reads CASRHLAGGPINEQFF. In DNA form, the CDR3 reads TGTGCCAGCAGACACCTAGCGGGGGGGCCTATTAATGAGCAGTTCTTC.

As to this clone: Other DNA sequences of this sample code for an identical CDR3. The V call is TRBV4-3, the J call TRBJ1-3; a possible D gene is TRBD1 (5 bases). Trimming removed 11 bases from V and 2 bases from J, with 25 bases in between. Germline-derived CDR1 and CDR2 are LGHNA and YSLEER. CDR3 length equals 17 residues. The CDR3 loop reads CARSPRWGGRPGNTIYF. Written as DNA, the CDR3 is TGCGCCCGCTCCCCCCGGTGGGGGGGACGTCCTGGAAACACCATATATTTT.

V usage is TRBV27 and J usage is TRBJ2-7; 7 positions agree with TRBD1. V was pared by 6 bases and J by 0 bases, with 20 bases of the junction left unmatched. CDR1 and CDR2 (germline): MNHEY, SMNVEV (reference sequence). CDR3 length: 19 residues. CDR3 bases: TGTGCCAGCAGGGGCTATGAGGACAGGCAGGGGTCTAGCTCCTACGAGCAGTACTTC. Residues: CASRGYEDRQGSSSYEQYF.

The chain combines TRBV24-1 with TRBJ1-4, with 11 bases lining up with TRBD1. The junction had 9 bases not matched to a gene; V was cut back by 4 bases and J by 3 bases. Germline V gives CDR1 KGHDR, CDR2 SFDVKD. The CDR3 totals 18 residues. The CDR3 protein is CATSDAGQGGVANEKLFF. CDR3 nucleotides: TGTGCCACCAGTGACGCGGGACAGGGGGGCGTCGCTAATGAAAAACTGTTTTTT.

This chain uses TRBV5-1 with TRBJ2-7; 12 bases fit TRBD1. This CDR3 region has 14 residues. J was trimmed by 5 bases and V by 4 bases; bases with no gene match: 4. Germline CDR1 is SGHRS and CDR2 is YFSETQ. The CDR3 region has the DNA TGCGCCAGCAGCATGGGACAGGGGGCCCACGAGCAGTACTTC. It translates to CASSMGQGAHEQYF.

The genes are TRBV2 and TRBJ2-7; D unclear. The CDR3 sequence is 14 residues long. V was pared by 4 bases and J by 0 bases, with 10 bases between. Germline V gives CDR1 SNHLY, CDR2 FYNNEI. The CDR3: CASSVRQSSYEQYF. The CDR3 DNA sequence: TGTGCCAGCAGTGTACGACAAAGCTCCTACGAGCAGTACTTC.

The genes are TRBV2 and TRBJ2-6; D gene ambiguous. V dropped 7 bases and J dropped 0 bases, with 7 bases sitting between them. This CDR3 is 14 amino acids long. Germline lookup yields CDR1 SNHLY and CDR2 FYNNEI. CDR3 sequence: CASMYSSGANVLTF. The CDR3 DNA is TGTGCCAGCATGTATAGCTCTGGGGCCAACGTCCTGACTTTC.